The text below deals with one T cell receptor beta chain. This record comes from a study of T cells in Graves' hyperthyroidism and ophthalmopathy. Study in general: The authors collected peripheral blood at initial diagnosis, before any treatment.

Germline V lookup: CDR1 SNHLY, CDR2 FYNNEI. V was pared by 8 bases and J by 10 bases, with 11 bases between. The CDR3 loop spans 10 amino acids. The CDR3 regions of TCR beta were amplified from RNA transcripts. The HTBI primer set served for first-round RT-PCR of the TCR CDR3. TCRdb processed the multiplex PCR reads anew with MiXCR; each CDR3 protein has one entry. The sample gives some 800,000 distinct CDR3 sequences, roughly 37% of which show up once; 8% to 9% is in the top ten. Diagnosing involved the use of clinical symptoms, serum thyroxine and TRAb, thyroid ultrasound and orbital computed tomography.

The sample was blood. This clonotype originated in a man aged 18 to 30 with Graves' hyperthyroidism. The V and J genes are TRBV2 and TRBJ1-1; D unresolved. The CDR3 loop reads CASGVGPAFF. CDR3 nucleotide sequence: TGTGCCAGCGGTGTAGGTCCAGCTTTCTTT.